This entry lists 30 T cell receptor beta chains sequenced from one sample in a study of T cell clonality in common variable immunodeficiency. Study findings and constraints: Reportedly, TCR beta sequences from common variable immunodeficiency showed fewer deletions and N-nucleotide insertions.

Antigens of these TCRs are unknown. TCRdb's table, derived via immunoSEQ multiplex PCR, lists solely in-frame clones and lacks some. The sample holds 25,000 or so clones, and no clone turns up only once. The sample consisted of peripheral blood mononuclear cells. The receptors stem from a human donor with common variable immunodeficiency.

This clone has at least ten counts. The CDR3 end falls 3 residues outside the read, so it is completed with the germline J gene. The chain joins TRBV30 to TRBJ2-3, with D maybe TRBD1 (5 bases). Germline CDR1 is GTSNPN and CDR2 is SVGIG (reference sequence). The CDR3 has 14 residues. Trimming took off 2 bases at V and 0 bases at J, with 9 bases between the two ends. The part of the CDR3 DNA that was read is TGTGCCTGGAGTCTAGGACACAGCACAGATACG. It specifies CAWSLGHSTDT. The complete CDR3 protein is CAWSLGHSTDTQYF. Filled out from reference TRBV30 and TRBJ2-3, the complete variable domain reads SQTIHQWPATLVQPVGSPLSLECTVEGTSNPNLYWYRQAAGRGLQLLFYSVGIGQISSEVPQNLSASRPQDRQFILSSKKLLLSDSGFYLCAWSLGHSTDTQYFGPGTRLTVL.

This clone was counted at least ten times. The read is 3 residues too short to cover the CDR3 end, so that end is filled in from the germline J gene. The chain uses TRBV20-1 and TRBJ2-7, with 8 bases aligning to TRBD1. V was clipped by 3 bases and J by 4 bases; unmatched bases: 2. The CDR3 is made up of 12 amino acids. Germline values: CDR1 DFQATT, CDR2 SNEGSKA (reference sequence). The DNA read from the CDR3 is TGCAGTGCTAGGGACAGGGAGTACGAG. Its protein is CSARDREYE. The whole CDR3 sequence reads CSARDREYEQYF.

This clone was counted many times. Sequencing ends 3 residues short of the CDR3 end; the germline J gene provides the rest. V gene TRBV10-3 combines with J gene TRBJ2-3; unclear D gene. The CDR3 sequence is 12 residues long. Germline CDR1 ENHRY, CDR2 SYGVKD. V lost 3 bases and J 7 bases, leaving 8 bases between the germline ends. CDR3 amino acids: CAISDLVNTQYF. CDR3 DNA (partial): TGTGCCATCAGTGATCTAGTGAATACG.

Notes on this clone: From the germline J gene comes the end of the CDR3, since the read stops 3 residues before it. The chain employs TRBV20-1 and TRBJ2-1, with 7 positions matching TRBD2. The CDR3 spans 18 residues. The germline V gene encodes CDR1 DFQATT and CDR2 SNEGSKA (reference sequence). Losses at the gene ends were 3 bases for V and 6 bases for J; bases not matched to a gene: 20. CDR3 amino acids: CSASLPPTWTRPRNEQFF. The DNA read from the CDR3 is TGCAGTGCTAGTTTACCCCCCACCTGGACTAGACCTCGCAATGAG.

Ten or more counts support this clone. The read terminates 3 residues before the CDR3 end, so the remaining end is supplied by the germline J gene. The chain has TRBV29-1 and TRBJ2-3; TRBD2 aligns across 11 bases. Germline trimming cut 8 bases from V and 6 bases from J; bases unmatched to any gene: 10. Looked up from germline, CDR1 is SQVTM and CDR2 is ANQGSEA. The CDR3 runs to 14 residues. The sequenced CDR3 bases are TGCAGCTCAACTGGGACTAGCGGTGGGGATACG. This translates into CSSTGTSGGDT. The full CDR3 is CSSTGTSGGDTQYF.

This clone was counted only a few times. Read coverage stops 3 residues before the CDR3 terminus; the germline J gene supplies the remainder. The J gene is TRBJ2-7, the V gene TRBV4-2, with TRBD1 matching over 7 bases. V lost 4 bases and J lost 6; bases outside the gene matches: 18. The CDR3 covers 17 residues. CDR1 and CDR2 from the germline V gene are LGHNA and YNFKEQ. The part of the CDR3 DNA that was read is TGTGCCAGCAGCCCGAAGGGGGCTAGCACCTACCGGGGCGAG. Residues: CASSPKGASTYRGE. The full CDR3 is CASSPKGASTYRGEQYF.

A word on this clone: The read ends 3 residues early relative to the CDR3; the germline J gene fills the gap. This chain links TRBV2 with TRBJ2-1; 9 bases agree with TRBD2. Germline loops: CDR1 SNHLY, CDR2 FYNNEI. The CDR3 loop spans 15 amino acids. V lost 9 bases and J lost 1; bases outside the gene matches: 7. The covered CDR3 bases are TGTGCCAGTCTGAAAGCGGGAGGATCCTACAATGAG. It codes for CASLKAGGSYNE. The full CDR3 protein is CASLKAGGSYNEQFF. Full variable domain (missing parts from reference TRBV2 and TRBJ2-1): EPEVTQTPSHQVTQMGQEVILRCVPISNHLYFYWYRQILGQKVEFLVSFYNNEISEKSEIFDDQFSVERPDGSNFTLKIRSTKLEDSAMYFCASLKAGGSYNEQFFGPGTRLTVL.

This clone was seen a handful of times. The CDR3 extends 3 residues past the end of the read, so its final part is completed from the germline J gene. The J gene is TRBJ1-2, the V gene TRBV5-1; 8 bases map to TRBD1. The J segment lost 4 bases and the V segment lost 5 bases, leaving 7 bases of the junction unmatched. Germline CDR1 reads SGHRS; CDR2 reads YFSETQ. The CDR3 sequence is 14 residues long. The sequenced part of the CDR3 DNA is TGCGCCAGCAGGGACGGACAGGGTCCCTATGGC. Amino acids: CASRDGQGPYG. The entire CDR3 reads CASRDGQGPYGYTF.

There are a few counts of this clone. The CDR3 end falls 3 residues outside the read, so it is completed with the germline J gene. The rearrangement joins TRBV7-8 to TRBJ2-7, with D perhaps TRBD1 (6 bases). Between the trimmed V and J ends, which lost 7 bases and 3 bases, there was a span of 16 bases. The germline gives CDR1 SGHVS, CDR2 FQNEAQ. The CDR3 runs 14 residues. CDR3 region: CASTLDRINYEQYF. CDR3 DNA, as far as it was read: TGTGCCAGCACCCTGGACAGAATAAACTACGAG.

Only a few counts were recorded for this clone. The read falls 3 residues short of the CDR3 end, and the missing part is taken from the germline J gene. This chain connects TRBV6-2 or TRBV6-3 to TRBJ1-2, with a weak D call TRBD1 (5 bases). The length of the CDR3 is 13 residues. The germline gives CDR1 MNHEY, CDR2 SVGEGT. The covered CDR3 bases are TGTGCCAGCAGTTACTCTACGGGGGGAGGC. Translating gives CASSYSTGGG. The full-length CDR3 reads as CASSYSTGGGYTF.

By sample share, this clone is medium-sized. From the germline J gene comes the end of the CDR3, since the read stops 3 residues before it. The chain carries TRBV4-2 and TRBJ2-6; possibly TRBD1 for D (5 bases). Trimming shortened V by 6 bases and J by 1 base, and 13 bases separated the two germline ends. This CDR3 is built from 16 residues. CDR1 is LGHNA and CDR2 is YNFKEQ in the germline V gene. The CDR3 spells CASRSQVLSGANVLTF. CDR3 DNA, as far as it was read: TGTGCCAGCAGGTCACAGGTGCTATCTGGGGCCAACGTC.

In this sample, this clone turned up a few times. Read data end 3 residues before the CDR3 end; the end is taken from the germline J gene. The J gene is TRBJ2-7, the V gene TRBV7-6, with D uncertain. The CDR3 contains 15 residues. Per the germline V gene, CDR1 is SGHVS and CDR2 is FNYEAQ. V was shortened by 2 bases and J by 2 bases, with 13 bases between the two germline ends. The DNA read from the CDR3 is TGTGCCAGCAGCTTACTCATGGCCACCCCCTACGAG. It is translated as CASSLLMATPYE. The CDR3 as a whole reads CASSLLMATPYEQYF.

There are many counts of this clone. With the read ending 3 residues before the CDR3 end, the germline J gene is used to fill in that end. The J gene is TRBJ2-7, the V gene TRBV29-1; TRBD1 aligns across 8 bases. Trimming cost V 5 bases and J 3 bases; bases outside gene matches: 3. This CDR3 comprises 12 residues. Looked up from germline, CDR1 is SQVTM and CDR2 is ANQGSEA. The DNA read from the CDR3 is TGCAGCGTTTCGACAGGGGTCTACGAG. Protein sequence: CSVSTGVYE. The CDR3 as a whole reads CSVSTGVYEQYF.

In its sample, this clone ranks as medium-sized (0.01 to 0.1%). This chain's CDR3 is CSARSRGSQPQHF. CDR3 DNA (partial): TGCAGTGCTCGCAGTCGGGGGTCTCAGCCC. This chain joins TRBV20-1 and TRBJ1-5; tentative D call: TRBD1 (5 bases). The CDR3 goes on 3 residues after the read ends, and that part is filled in from the germline J gene. The CDR3 is made up of 13 amino acids. Germline V gene lookup returns CDR1 DFQATT and CDR2 SNEGSKA (reference sequence). V dropped 5 bases and J dropped 6 bases, with 14 bases sitting between them.

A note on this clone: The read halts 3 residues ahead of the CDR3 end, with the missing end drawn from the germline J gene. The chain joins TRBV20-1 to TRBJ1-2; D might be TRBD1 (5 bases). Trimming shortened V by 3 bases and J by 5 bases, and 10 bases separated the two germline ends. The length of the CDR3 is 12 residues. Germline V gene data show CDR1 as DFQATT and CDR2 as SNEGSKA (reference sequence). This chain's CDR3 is CSASEGRYGYTF. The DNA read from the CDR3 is TGCAGTGCTAGCGAGGGGCGGTATGGC.

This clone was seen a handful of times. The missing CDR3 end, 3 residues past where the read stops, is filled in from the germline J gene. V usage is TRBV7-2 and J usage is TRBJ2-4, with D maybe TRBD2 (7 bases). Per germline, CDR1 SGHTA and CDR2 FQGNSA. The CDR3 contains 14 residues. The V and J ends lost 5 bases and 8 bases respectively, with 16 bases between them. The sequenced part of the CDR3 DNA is TGTGCCAGCAGCCGCCCCGGGGGGCAGGACATT. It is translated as CASSRPGGQDI. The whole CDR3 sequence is CASSRPGGQDIQYF. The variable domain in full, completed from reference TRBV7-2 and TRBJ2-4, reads GAGVSQSPSNKVTEKGKDVELRCDPISGHTALYWYRQSLGQGLEFLIYFQGNSAPDKSGLPSDRFSAERTGGSVSTLTIQRTQQEDSAVYLCASSRPGGQDIQYFGAGTRLSVL.

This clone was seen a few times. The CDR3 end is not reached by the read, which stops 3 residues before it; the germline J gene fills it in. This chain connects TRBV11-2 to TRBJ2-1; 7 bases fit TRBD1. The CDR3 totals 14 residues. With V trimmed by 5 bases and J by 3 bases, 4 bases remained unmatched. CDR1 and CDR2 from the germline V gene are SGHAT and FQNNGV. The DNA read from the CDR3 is TGTGCCAGCAGCCTCGGACAGGTCTACAATGAG. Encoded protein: CASSLGQVYNE. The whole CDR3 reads CASSLGQVYNEQFF.

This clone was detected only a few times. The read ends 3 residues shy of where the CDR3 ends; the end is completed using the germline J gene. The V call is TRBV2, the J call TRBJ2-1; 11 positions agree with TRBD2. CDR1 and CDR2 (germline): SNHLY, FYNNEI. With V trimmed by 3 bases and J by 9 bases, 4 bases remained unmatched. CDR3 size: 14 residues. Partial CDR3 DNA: TGTGCCAGCAGTGAGTCGCTAGCGGGAGGTGAG. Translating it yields CASSESLAGGE. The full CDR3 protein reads CASSESLAGGEQFF. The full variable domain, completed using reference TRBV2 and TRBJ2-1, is EPEVTQTPSHQVTQMGQEVILRCVPISNHLYFYWYRQILGQKVEFLVSFYNNEISEKSEIFDDQFSVERPDGSNFTLKIRSTKLEDSAMYFCASSESLAGGEQFFGPGTRLTVL.

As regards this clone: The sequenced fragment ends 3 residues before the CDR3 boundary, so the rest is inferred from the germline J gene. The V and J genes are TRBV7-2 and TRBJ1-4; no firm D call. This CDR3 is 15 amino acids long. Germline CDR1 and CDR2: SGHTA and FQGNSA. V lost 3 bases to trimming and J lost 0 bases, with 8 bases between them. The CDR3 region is CASSFSPSTNEKLFF. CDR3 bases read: TGTGCCAGCAGCTTTTCTCCTTCAACTAATGAAAAA. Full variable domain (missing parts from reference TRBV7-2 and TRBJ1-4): GAGVSQSPSNKVTEKGKDVELRCDPISGHTALYWYRQSLGQGLEFLIYFQGNSAPDKSGLPSDRFSAERTGGSVSTLTIQRTQQEDSAVYLCASSFSPSTNEKLFFGSGTQLSVL.

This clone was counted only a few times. This chain's CDR3 is CASSHRSRNYEQYF. CDR3 DNA, as far as it was read: TGTGCCAGCAGCCACAGGTCCCGAAATTACGAG. The chain is built from TRBV7-6 and TRBJ2-7; D might be TRBD1 (5 bases). From the germline J gene comes the end of the CDR3, since the read stops 3 residues before it. From germline, CDR1 is SGHVS and CDR2 FNYEAQ. The CDR3 spans 14 residues. Trimming left V 5 bases short and J 4 bases short, with 15 bases between.

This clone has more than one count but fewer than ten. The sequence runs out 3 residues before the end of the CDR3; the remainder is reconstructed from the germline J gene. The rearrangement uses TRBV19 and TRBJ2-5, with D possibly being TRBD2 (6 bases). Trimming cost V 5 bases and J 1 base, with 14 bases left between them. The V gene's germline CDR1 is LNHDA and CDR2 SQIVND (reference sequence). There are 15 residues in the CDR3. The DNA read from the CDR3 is TGTGCCAGTAGTCCGCGGGGAGGCGGCCAAGAGACC. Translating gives CASSPRGGGQET. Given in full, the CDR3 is CASSPRGGGQETQYF.

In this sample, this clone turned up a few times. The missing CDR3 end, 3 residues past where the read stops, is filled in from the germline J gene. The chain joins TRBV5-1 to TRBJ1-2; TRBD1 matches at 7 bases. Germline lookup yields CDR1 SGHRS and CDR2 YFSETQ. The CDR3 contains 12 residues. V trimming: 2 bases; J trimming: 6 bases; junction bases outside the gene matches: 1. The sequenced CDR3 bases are TGCGCCAGCAGCTTTGACAGGGATGGC. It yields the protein CASSFDRDG. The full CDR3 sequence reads CASSFDRDGYTF. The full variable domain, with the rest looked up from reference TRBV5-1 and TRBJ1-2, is KAGVTQTPRYLIKTRGQQVTLSCSPISGHRSVSWYQQTPGQGLQFLFEYFSETQRNKGNFPGRFSGRQFSNSRSEMNVSTLELGDSALYLCASSFDRDGYTFGSGTRLTVV.

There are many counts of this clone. The DNA read from the CDR3 is TGTGCCAGCTCCCCATCCCAGGGAGAA. This codes for CASSPSQGE. The CDR3 in full is CASSPSQGEAFF. This chain joins TRBV18 and TRBJ1-1, with D tentatively TRBD1 (5 bases). The missing CDR3 end, 3 residues past where the read stops, is filled in from the germline J gene. The CDR3 runs to 12 residues. Germline V gene sequence: CDR1 KGHSH, CDR2 LQKENI.

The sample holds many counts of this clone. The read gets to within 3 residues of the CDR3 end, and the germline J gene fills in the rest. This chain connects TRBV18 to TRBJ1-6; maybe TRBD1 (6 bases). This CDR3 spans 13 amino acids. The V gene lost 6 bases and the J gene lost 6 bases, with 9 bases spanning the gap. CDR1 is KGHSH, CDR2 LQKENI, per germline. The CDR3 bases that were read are TGTGCCAGCTCTCAGGGGACTAATTCACCC. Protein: CASSQGTNSP. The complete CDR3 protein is CASSQGTNSPLHF.

CDR3 DNA (partial): TGTGCCTGGAGTGTAACTGCGGGGAAGGACTATGGC. This translates into CAWSVTAGKDYG. The full CDR3 protein reads CAWSVTAGKDYGYTF. The V and J genes are TRBV30 and TRBJ1-2; no firm D call. Read coverage stops 3 residues before the CDR3 terminus; the germline J gene supplies the remainder. The CDR3 loop spans 15 amino acids. Germline V gene lookup returns CDR1 GTSNPN and CDR2 SVGIG (reference sequence). Trimming removed 0 bases at V and 3 bases at J, with 14 bases between.

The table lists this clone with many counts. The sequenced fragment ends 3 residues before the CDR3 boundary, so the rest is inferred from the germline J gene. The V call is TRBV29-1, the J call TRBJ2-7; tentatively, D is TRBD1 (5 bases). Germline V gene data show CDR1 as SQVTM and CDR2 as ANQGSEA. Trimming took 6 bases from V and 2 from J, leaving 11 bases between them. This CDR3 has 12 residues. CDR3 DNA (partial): TGCAGCGTCGTACAGGCGCCCTACGAG. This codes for CSVVQAPYE. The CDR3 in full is CSVVQAPYEQYF.

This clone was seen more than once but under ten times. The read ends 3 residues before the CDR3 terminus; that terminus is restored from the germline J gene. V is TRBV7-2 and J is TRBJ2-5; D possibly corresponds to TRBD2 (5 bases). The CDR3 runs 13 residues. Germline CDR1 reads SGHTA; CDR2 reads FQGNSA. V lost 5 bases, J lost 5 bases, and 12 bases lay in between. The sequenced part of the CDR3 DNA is TGTGCCAGCAGCCCTAGCTTTGGGGAGACC. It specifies CASSPSFGET. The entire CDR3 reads CASSPSFGETQYF.

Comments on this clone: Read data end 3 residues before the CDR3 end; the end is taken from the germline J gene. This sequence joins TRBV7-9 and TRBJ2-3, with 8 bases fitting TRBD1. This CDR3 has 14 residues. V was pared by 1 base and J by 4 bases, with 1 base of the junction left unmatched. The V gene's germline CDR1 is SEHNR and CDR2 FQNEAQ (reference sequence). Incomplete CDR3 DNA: TGTGCCAGCAGCTTAGGGACAGGGTCAGATACG. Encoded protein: CASSLGTGSDT. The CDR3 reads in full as CASSLGTGSDTQYF.

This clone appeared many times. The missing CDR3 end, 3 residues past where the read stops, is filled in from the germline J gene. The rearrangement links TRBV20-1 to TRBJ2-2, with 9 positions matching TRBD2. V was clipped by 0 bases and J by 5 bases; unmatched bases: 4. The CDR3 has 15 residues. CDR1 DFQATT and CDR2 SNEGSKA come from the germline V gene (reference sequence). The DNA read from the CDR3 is TGCAGTGCTAGAGATAGCGGGAGAGGGACCGGGGAG. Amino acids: CSARDSGRGTGE. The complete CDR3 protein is CSARDSGRGTGELFF.

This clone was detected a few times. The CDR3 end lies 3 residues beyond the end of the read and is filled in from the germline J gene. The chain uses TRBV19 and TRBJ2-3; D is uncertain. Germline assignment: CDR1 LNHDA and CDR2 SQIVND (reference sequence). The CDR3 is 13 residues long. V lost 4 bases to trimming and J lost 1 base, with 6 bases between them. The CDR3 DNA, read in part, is TGTGCCAGTAGTAGTAGGGGCACAGATACG. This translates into CASSSRGTDT. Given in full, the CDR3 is CASSSRGTDTQYF.